Below are 27 T cell receptor beta chains sequenced from a single sample in a study of Tregs in tolerant kidney transplant recipients. Assay: immunoSEQ multiplex PCR; the TCRdb copy retains only in-frame clones and omits some. The sample records just over 30,000 clones, 65% to 85% being singletons. Their target antigens are unknown. The source material was Tregs from blood cultured with allogeneic cells. These receptors originate from a human donor in good health.

This sequence joins TRBV4-2 and TRBJ1-2, with a weak D call TRBD1 (5 bases). This CDR3 has 17 amino acids. Deletions cut 1 base from V and 5 bases from J, with 20 bases between. Germline V CDR1 and CDR2: LGHNA, YNFKEQ. This CDR3 reads CASSQGGTQGRLYGYTF. CDR3 bases: TGTGCCAGCAGCCAAGGAGGGACCCAAGGGAGGTTATATGGCTACACCTTC.

The V call is TRBV11-3, the J call TRBJ2-1; D ambiguous. CDR1 SGHNT and CDR2 YENEEA come from the germline V gene. The V gene lost 1 base and the J gene lost 4 bases, with 11 bases spanning the gap. CDR3 length equals 15 residues. In DNA, the CDR3 is TGTGCCAGCAGCTTAGCCCACAGTGGGTACAATGAGCAGTTCTTC. Encoded protein: CASSLAHSGYNEQFF.

The rearrangement uses TRBV11-2 and TRBJ1-3, with no clear D. Germline V gene data show CDR1 as SGHAT and CDR2 as FQNNGV. CDR3 length: 17 amino acids. The V gene lost 1 base and the J gene lost 0 bases, with 13 bases spanning the gap. CDR3 protein: CASSLAPGLGSGNTIYF. DNA of the CDR3: TGTGCCAGCAGCTTAGCACCGGGTCTCGGCTCTGGAAACACCATATATTTT.

CDR3 protein: CASSWGRLTYEQYF. The CDR3 region has the DNA TGCGCCAGCAGCTGGGGGCGGCTCACCTACGAGCAGTACTTC. V usage is TRBV5-1 and J usage is TRBJ2-7; D possibly corresponds to TRBD1 (6 bases). The germline V and J ends were trimmed by 3 bases and 2 bases, with 12 bases remaining between them. The length of the CDR3 is 14 residues. The germline V gene has CDR1 SGHRS and CDR2 YFSETQ.

This chain uses TRBV7-9 with TRBJ1-5; D is possibly TRBD1 (6 bases). CDR1 is SEHNR, CDR2 FQNEAQ, per germline (reference sequence). Trimming pared 5 bases from V and 4 bases from J, leaving 21 bases between. This CDR3 is built from 17 residues. CDR3 nucleotide sequence: TGTGCCAGCAGCACCGCCACAGGGAACGTAGAAAATCAGCCCCAGCATTTT. This encodes CASSTATGNVENQPQHF.

In DNA, the CDR3 is TGCGCCAGCAGCTTGGCCGGGAACGAGCAGTACTTC. Amino acid sequence: CASSLAGNEQYF. The chain joins TRBV5-1 to TRBJ2-7; tentatively, D is TRBD2 (5 bases). CDR1 is SGHRS and CDR2 is YFSETQ in the germline V gene. The CDR3 totals 12 residues. The ends were cut back, 0 bases at V and 5 bases at J, with 6 bases in the middle.

The chain employs TRBV7-9 and TRBJ1-2; 8 bases match TRBD1. With V trimmed by 6 bases and J by 6 bases, 12 bases remained unmatched. This CDR3 is built from 15 residues. Per the germline V gene, CDR1 is SEHNR and CDR2 is FQNEAQ (reference sequence). Here the CDR3 DNA reads TGTGCCAGCAGTACAGGACAGGGAGCGTGGAATGGCTACACCTTC. Translated: CASSTGQGAWNGYTF.

The rearrangement links TRBV6-1 to TRBJ2-7; 7 nucleotides align to TRBD2. V shed 8 bases and J 2 bases; nucleotides not matched to a gene: 9. The CDR3 runs 14 residues. Germline V gene data show CDR1 as MNHNS and CDR2 as SASEGT. The CDR3 sequence is CASRPGGLPYEQYF. CDR3 DNA: TGTGCCAGCCGGCCCGGGGGACTACCCTACGAGCAGTACTTC.

This chain links TRBV5-1 with TRBJ2-1; TRBD2 agrees at 12 bases. J was trimmed by 9 bases and V by 4 bases; bases with no gene match: 5. This CDR3 region has 14 residues. The germline gives CDR1 SGHRS, CDR2 YFSETQ. The CDR3 loop is CASSPGLAGSEQFF. In nucleotides, the CDR3 is TGCGCCAGCAGCCCCGGACTAGCGGGAAGTGAGCAGTTCTTC.

This chain connects TRBV20-1 to TRBJ2-5, with D hard to call. This CDR3 contains 11 residues. Germline V gene sequence: CDR1 DFQATT, CDR2 SNEGSKA (reference sequence). Trimming shortened V by 6 bases and J by 3 bases, and 8 bases separated the two germline ends. The chain's CDR3 is CSAAPEETQYF. CDR3 sequence (DNA): TGCAGTGCCGCACCTGAAGAGACCCAGTACTTC.

The rearrangement uses TRBV10-2 and TRBJ1-2; D is uncertain. The germline V gene encodes CDR1 WSHSY and CDR2 SAAADI. Trimming pared 5 bases from V and 7 bases from J, leaving 20 bases between. The CDR3 is 15 amino acids. CDR3 DNA: TGCGCCAGCAGTCTCCTGGGGTCACCCGATGTTGGCTACACCTTC. Amino acids: CASSLLGSPDVGYTF.

The genes are TRBV6-1 and TRBJ2-7, with TRBD2 identical over 7 bases. V gave up 8 bases and J gave up 4 bases; unmatched junction bases: 2. The CDR3 spans 11 residues. Germline V gene lookup returns CDR1 MNHNS and CDR2 SASEGT. The CDR3 region is CASGRGYEQYF. For the CDR3, the DNA is TGTGCCAGCGGGCGGGGGTACGAGCAGTACTTC.

V usage is TRBV4-3 and J usage is TRBJ1-1, with a possible D match to TRBD1 (5 bases). The germline CDR1 and CDR2 sequences are LGHNA and YSLEER. V lost 5 bases, J lost 5 bases, and 12 bases lay in between. The CDR3 spans 13 residues. CDR3 in amino acids: CASSFSRGTEAFF. CDR3 nucleotides: TGCGCCAGCAGCTTCAGCCGGGGGACTGAAGCTTTCTTT.

Here the CDR3 reads CASSYYGADTEAFF. The CDR3 coding sequence is TGTGCCAGCAGTTACTACGGGGCGGACACTGAAGCTTTCTTT. The rearrangement links TRBV6-5 to TRBJ1-1, with D possibly being TRBD1 (5 bases). CDR1 and CDR2 (germline): MNHEY, SVGAGI. The V end was cut by 1 base, the J end by 3 bases, with 9 bases between. The CDR3 loop spans 14 amino acids.

V gene TRBV7-3 combines with J gene TRBJ2-1; no reliable D call. The CDR3 runs 14 residues. Germline V gives CDR1 SGHTA, CDR2 FQGTGA. Trimming stripped 5 bases from V and 9 bases from J, with 17 bases between. CDR3 in amino acids: CASSALLSGAEQFF. CDR3 bases: TGTGCCAGCAGCGCCCTTCTTAGTGGCGCTGAGCAGTTCTTC.

The chain links TRBV4-2 to TRBJ2-3; possible D gene TRBD2, 6 bases. The CDR3 sequence is 13 residues long. Germline assignment: CDR1 LGHNA and CDR2 YNFKEQ. Trimming shortened V by 3 bases and J by 5 bases, and 9 bases separated the two germline ends. The CDR3 sequence: CASSHHGRDTQYF. CDR3 nucleotides: TGTGCCAGCAGCCATCACGGGAGAGATACGCAGTATTTT.

V and J are TRBV9 and TRBJ1-2; the match to TRBD1 covers 7 bases. The CDR3 runs to 17 residues. Germline loops: CDR1 SGDLS, CDR2 YYNGEE. Unmatched junction bases numbered 13, after V lost 0 bases and J lost 5 bases. Here the CDR3 DNA reads TGTGCCAGCAGCGTAGGGGACCGGGACAGTCGAGTTTATGGCTACACCTTC. Protein product: CASSVGDRDSRVYGYTF.

The gene calls are TRBV6-5 and TRBJ1-2; 8 bases match TRBD1. Germline V gives CDR1 MNHEY, CDR2 SVGAGI. Losses at the gene ends were 5 bases for V and 4 bases for J; bases not matched to a gene: 9. The CDR3 covers 15 residues. The CDR3 sequence: CASSPRPDRGYGYTF. CDR3 in DNA: TGTGCCAGCAGTCCTAGGCCCGACAGGGGCTATGGCTACACCTTC.

V is TRBV9 and J is TRBJ2-1; TRBD2 is a possible D gene (5 bases). The CDR3 sequence is 13 residues long. Germline assignment: CDR1 SGDLS and CDR2 YYNGEE. V dropped 0 bases and J dropped 6 bases, with 7 bases sitting between them. For the CDR3, the DNA is TGTGCCAGCAGCGTAGGCCTAGCCAATGAGCAGTTCTTC. Encoded protein: CASSVGLANEQFF.

CDR3 sequence: CASSRGTSGTYEQYF. In DNA form, the CDR3 reads TGTGCCAGCTCACGAGGTACTAGCGGGACCTACGAGCAGTACTTC. The chain is built from TRBV18 and TRBJ2-7; 10 nucleotides match TRBD2. Germline V gives CDR1 KGHSH, CDR2 LQKENI. The length of the CDR3 is 15 residues. V was pared by 4 bases and J by 2 bases, with 5 bases of the junction left unmatched.

This chain links TRBV29-1 with TRBJ2-5, with 8 bases identical to TRBD2. CDR3 size: 13 residues. CDR1 and CDR2 (germline): SQVTM, ANQGSEA. Trimming took 6 bases from V and 1 from J; bases not matched to a gene: 4. The CDR3 reads CSVGGLAQETQYF. CDR3 nucleotides: TGCAGCGTCGGCGGACTAGCCCAAGAGACCCAGTACTTC.

The rearrangement uses TRBV6-1 and TRBJ1-1, with unresolved D. The CDR3 is 12 amino acids. The V end was cut by 4 bases, the J end by 4 bases, with 7 bases between. The germline CDR1 and CDR2 sequences are MNHNS and SASEGT. CDR3 region: CASSVHLTEAFF. In nucleotides, the CDR3 is TGTGCCAGCAGTGTACACCTCACTGAAGCTTTCTTT.

The chain has TRBV7-9 and TRBJ2-7; no definite D call. The CDR3 spans 13 residues. Germline CDR1 and CDR2: SEHNR and FQNEAQ (reference sequence). Trimming pared 6 bases from V and 6 bases from J, leaving 15 bases between. The CDR3 DNA sequence: TGTGCCAGCAGTCCGCCCACGACTGGCGAGCAGTACTTC. This translates into CASSPPTTGEQYF.

The chain has TRBV7-2 and TRBJ1-1; TRBD1 aligns across 7 bases. The CDR3 is 15 residues long. J was trimmed by 3 bases and V by 4 bases; bases with no gene match: 8. Germline lookup yields CDR1 SGHTA and CDR2 FQGNSA. CDR3: CASSSLQGIDTEAFF. CDR3 bases: TGTGCCAGCAGCTCATTACAGGGGATCGACACTGAAGCTTTCTTT.

This clone has a single count. The rearrangement joins TRBV6-5 to TRBJ2-2, with 7 nucleotides matching TRBD1. Trimming took 2 bases from V and 5 from J; bases not matched to a gene: 2. The CDR3 runs 14 residues. Germline V gene sequence: CDR1 MNHEY, CDR2 SVGAGI. CDR3 sequence (DNA): TGTGCCAGCAGTTACGACAGGGAGACCGGGGAGCTGTTTTTT. This translates into CASSYDRETGELFF.

The CDR3 coding sequence is TGTGCCAGCTCACCTTCGGGGGCAGTTCGGGGCTACACCTTC. Residues: CASSPSGAVRGYTF. The chain couples TRBV18 to TRBJ1-2; D possibly corresponds to TRBD1 (6 bases). The V end lost 3 bases, the J end lost 8 bases, and 16 bases lay between the germline ends. The CDR3 length is 14 residues. Germline-derived CDR1 and CDR2 are KGHSH and LQKENI.

The rearrangement uses TRBV5-5 and TRBJ2-5; the D gene is possibly TRBD1 (6 bases). The CDR3 runs 12 residues. Germline-derived CDR1 and CDR2 are SGHKS and YYEKEE (reference sequence). V was shortened by 0 bases and J by 7 bases, with 7 bases between the two germline ends. The DNA of the CDR3 is TGTGCCAGCAGCTTGGTACAGGGGACCCAGTACTTC. It is translated as CASSLVQGTQYF. The variable domain in full, with the rest retrieved from reference TRBV5-5 and TRBJ2-5, is DAGVTQSPTHLIKTRGQQVTLRCSPISGHKSVSWYQQVLGQGPQFIFQYYEKEERGRGNFPDRFSARQFPNYSSELNVNALLLGDSALYLCASSLVQGTQYFGPGTRLLVL.